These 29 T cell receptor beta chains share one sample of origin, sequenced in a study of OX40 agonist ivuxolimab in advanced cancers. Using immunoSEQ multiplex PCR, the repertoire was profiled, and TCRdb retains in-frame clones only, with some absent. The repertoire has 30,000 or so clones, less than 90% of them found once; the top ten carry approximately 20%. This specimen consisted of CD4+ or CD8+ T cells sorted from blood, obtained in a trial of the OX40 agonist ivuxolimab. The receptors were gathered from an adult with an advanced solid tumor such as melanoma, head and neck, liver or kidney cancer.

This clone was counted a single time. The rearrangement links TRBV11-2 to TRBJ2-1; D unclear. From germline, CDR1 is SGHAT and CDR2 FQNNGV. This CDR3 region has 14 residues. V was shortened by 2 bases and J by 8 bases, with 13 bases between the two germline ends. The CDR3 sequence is CASSLSVGRDEQFF. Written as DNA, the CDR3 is TGTGCCAGCAGCTTATCGGTCGGAAGGGATGAGCAGTTCTTC. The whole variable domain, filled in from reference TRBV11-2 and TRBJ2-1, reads EAGVAQSPRYKIIEKRQSVAFWCNPISGHATLYWYQQILGQGPKLLIQFQNNGVVDDSQLPKDRFSAERLKGVDSTLKIQPAKLEDSAVYLCASSLSVGRDEQFFGPGTRLTVL.

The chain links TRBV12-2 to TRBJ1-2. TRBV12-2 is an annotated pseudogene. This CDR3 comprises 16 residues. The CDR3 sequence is CASRLAEGDDNYGYTF. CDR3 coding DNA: TGTGCAAGTCGCTTAGCGGAGGGCGATGATAACTATGGCTACACCTTC.

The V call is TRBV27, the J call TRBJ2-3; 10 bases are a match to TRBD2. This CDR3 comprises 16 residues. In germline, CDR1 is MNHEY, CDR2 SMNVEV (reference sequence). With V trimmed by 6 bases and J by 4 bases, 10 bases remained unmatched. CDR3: CASRKAGGPGADTQYF. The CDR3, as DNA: TGTGCCAGCAGGAAAGCGGGGGGGCCTGGGGCAGATACGCAGTATTTT.

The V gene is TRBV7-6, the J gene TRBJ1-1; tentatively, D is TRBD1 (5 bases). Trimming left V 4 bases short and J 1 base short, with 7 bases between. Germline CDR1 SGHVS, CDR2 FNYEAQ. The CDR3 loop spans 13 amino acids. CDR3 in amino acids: CASSYTGNTEAFF. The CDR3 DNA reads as TGTGCCAGCAGCTATACAGGGAACACTGAAGCTTTCTTT.

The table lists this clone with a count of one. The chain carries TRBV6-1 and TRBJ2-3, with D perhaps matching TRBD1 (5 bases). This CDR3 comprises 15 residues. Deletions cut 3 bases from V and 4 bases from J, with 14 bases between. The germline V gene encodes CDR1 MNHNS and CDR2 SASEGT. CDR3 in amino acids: CASSERQGGADTQYF. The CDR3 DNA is TGTGCCAGCAGTGAGCGGCAGGGTGGGGCAGATACGCAGTATTTT.

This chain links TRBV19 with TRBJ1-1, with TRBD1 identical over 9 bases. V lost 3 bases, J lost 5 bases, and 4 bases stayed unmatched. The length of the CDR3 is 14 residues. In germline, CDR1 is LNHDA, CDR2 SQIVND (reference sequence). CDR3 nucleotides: TGTGCCAGTAGTATTGGACAGGGGTTGACTGAAGCTTTCTTT. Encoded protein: CASSIGQGLTEAFF.

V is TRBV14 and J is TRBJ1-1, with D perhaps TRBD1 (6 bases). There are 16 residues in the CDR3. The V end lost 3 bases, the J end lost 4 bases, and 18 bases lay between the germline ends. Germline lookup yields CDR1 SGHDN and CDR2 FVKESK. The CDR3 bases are TGTGCCAGCAGCCATAGAACAGGGATAATGAGCACTGAAGCTTTCTTT. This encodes CASSHRTGIMSTEAFF.

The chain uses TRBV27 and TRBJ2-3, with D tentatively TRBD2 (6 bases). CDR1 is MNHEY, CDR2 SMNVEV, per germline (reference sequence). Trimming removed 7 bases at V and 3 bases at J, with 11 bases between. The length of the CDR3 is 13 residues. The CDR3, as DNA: TGTGCCAGCAAAACAGGAGGGACAGATACGCAGTATTTT. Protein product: CASKTGGTDTQYF.

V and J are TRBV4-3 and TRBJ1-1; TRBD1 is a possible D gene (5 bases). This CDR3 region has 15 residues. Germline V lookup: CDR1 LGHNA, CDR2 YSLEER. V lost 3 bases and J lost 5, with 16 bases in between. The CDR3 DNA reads TGCGCCAGCAGCCAGGGACCCGGGGTGAGGACTGAAGCTTTCTTT. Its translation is CASSQGPGVRTEAFF.

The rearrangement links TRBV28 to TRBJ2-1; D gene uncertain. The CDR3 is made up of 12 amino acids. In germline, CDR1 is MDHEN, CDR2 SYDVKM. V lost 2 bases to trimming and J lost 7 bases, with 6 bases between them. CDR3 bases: TGTGCCAGCAGTTTACCCCCAAATGAGCAGTTCTTC. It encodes CASSLPPNEQFF. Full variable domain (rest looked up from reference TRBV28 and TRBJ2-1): DVKVTQSSRYLVKRTGEKVFLECVQDMDHENMFWYRQDPGLGLRLIYFSYDVKMKEKGDIPEGYSVSREKKERFSLILESASTNQTSMYLCASSLPPNEQFFGPGTRLTVL.

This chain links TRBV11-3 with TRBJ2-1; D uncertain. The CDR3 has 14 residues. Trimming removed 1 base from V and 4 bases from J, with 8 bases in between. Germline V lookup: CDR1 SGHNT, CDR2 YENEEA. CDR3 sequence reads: CASSLGGIYNEQFF. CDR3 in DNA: TGTGCCAGCAGCTTAGGCGGCATTTACAATGAGCAGTTCTTC.

CDR3 in amino acids: CASSPGTQTIFYEQYF. For the CDR3, the DNA is TGTGCCAGCAGCCCAGGGACACAGACCATATTTTACGAGCAGTACTTC. This chain connects TRBV7-9 to TRBJ2-7, with D possibly matching TRBD1 (6 bases). V was clipped by 5 bases and J by 4 bases, with 21 bases between them. CDR3 length: 16 residues. Germline CDR1 is SEHNR and CDR2 is FQNEAQ (reference sequence). The whole variable domain, filled in from reference TRBV7-9 and TRBJ2-7, reads DTGVSQNPRHKITKRGQNVTFRCDPISEHNRLYWYRQTLGQGPEFLTYFQNEAQLEKSRLLSDRFSAERPKGSFSTLEIQRTEQGDSAMYLCASSPGTQTIFYEQYFGPGTRLTVT.

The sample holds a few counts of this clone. The CDR3 region has the DNA TGTGCCAGCAGCTTAGCCACCTACGAGCAGTACTTC. This codes for CASSLATYEQYF. V is TRBV7-9 and J is TRBJ2-7; D is uncertain. Germline loops: CDR1 SEHNR, CDR2 FQNEAQ (reference sequence). The CDR3 has 12 amino acids. V shed 0 bases and J shed 2 bases, with 2 bases lying between them.

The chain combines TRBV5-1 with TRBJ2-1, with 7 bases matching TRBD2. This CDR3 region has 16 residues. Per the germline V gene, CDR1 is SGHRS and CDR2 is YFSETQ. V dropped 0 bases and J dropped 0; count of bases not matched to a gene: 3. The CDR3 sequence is CASSLAPGGSYNEQFF. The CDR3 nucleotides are TGCGCCAGCAGCTTGGCCCCGGGAGGCTCCTACAATGAGCAGTTCTTC.

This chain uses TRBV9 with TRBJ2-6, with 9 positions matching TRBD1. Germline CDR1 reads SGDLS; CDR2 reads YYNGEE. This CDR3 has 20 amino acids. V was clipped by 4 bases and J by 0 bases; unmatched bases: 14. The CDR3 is CASSPTWTGASLSGANVLTF. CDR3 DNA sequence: TGTGCCAGCAGCCCCACCTGGACAGGGGCGTCTCTCTCTGGGGCCAACGTCCTGACTTTC.

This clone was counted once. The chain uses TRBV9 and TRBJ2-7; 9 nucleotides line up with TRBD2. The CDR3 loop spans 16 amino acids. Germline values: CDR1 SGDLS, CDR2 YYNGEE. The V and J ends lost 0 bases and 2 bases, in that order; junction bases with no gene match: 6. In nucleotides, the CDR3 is TGTGCCAGCAGCGTAGGGAGCGGGAGGCCCCCCTACGAGCAGTACTTC. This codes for CASSVGSGRPPYEQYF.

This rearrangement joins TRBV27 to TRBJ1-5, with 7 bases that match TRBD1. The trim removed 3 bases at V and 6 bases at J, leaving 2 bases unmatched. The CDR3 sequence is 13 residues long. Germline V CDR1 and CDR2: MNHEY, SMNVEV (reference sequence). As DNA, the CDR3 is TGTGCCAGCAGTTTCGCAGGGGGTCAGCCCCAGCATTTT. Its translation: CASSFAGGQPQHF.

In nucleotides, the CDR3 is TGTGCCAGCACCTCTGGACTAGCGGAGCAGTTCTTC. Translation gives CASTSGLAEQFF. The chain employs TRBV6-1 and TRBJ2-1; TRBD2 matches 9 bases. The CDR3 has 12 amino acids. V gave up 7 bases and J gave up 10 bases; unmatched junction bases: 5. Germline assignment: CDR1 MNHNS and CDR2 SASEGT.

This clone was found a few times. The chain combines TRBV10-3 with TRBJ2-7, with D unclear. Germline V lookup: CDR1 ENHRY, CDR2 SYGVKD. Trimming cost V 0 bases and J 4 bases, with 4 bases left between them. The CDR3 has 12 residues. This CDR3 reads CAISESTYEQYF. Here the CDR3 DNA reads TGTGCCATCAGTGAGTCGACTTACGAGCAGTACTTC.

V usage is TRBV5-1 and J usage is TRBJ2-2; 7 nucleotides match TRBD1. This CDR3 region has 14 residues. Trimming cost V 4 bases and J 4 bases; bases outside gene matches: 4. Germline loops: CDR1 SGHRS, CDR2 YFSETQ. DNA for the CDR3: TGCGCCAGCAGCCTCCGACAGGGCACCGGGGAGCTGTTTTTT. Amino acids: CASSLRQGTGELFF.

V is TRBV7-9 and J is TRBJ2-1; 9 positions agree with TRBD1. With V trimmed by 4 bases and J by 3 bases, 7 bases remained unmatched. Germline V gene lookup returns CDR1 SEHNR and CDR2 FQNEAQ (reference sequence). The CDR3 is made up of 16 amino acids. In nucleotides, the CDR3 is TGTGCCAGCAGCTGGAACCGGGACAGGGACTACAATGAGCAGTTCTTC. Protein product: CASSWNRDRDYNEQFF.

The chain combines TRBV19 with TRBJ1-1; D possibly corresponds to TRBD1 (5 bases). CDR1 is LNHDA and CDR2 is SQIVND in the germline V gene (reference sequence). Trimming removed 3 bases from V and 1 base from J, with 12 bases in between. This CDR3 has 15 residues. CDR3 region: CASSIWGRTNTEAFF. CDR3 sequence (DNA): TGTGCCAGTAGTATTTGGGGGAGAACGAACACTGAAGCTTTCTTT.

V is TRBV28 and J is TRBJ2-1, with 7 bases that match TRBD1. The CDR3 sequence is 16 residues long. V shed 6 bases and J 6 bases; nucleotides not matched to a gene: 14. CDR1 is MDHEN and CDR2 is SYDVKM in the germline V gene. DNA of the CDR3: TGTGCCAGCAGCCCGAACAGGGGACCAAATTTCAATGAGCAGTTCTTC. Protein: CASSPNRGPNFNEQFF.

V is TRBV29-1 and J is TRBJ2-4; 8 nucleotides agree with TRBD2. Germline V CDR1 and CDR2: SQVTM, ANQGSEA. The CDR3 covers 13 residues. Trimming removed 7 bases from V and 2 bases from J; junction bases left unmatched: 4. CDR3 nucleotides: TGCAGCGCCGGGGGGGTCTCCAAAAACATTCAGTACTTC. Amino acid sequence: CSAGGVSKNIQYF.

The DNA of the CDR3 is TGCGCCAGCATGATAGGGGTGGATGGCTACACCTTC. It specifies CASMIGVDGYTF. J is TRBJ1-2 and V is TRBV10-2; D might be TRBD1 (5 bases). Deletions cut 7 bases from V and 6 bases from J, with 12 bases between. The CDR3 covers 12 residues. Germline CDR1 WSHSY, CDR2 SAAADI.

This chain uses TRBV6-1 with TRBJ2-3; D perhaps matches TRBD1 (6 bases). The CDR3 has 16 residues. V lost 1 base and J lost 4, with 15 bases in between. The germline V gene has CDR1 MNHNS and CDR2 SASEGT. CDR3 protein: CASSEGEGGGADTQYF. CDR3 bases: TGTGCCAGCAGTGAAGGTGAAGGGGGTGGGGCAGATACGCAGTATTTT.

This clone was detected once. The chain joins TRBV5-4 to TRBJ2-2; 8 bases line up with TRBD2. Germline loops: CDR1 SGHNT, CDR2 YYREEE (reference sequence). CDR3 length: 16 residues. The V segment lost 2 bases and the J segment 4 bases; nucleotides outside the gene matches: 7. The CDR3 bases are TGTGCCAGCAGCTTAGAAGGCCGGGAGGGCACCGGGGAGCTGTTTTTT. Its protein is CASSLEGREGTGELFF.

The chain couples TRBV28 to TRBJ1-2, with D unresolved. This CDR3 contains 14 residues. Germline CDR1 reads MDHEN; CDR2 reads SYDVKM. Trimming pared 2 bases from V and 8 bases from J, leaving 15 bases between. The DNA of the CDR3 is TGTGCCAGCAGTTTACCCCCCCCCGGGCGCGGCTACACCTTC. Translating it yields CASSLPPPGRGYTF.

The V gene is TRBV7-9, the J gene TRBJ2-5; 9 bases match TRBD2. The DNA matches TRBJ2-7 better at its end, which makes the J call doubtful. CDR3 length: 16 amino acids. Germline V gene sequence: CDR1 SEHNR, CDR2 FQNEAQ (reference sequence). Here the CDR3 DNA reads TGTGCCAGCAGCGCAATAGAACCTAGCGGGGCCTACGAGCAGTACTTC. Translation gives CASSAIEPSGAYEQYF.